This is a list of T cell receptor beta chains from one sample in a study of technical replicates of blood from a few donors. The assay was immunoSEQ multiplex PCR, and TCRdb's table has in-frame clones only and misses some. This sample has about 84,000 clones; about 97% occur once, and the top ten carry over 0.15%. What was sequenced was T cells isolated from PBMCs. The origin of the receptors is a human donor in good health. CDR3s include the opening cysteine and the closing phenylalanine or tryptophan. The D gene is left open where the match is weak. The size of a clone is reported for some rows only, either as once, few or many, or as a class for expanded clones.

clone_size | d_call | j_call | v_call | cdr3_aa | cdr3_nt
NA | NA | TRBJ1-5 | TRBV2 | CASSELARFSQPQHF | TGTGCCAGCAGTGAGCTCGCCAGGTTCTCTCAGCCCCAGCATTTT
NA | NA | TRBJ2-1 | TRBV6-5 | CASSYTGDLPHEQFF | TGTGCCAGCAGCTATACAGGTGATCTTCCGCATGAGCAGTTCTTC
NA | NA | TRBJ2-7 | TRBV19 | CASSTLGISYEQYF | TGTGCCAGTAGTACGCTCGGGATTTCCTACGAGCAGTACTTC
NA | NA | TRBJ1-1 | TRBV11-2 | CASSLMLVDREAFF | TGTGCCAGCAGCTTAATGCTCGTGGACAGAGAAGCTTTCTTT
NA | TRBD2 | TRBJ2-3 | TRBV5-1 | CASSLEGLADTSTDTQYF | TGCGCCAGCAGCTTGGAGGGACTAGCGGATACTAGCACAGATACGCAGTATTTT
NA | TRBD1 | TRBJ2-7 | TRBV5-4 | CASRSGGVYEQYF | TGTGCCAGCAGATCAGGGGGTGTATACGAGCAGTACTTC
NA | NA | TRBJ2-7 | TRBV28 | CASSFQGAYEQYF | TGTGCCAGCAGTTTCCAGGGTGCCTACGAGCAGTACTTC
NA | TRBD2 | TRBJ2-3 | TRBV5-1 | CASSLGAASGGGTDTQYF | TGCGCCAGCAGCTTGGGGGCCGCTAGCGGGGGTGGCACAGATACGCAGTATTTT
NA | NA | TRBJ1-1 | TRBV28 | CASSLLEGMGISAEAFF | TGTGCCAGCAGTTTGTTGGAGGGAATGGGGATCTCGGCTGAAGCTTTCTTT
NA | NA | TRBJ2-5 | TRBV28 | CASSLPGGKTQYF | TGTGCCAGCAGTTTGCCAGGGGGGAAGACCCAGTACTTC
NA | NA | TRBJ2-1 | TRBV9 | CASSVEWPAAANEQFF | TGTGCCAGCAGCGTAGAATGGCCAGCGGCCGCTAATGAGCAGTTCTTC
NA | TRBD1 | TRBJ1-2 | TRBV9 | CASSQGGLYGYTF | TGTGCCAGCAGTCAAGGGGGCCTCTATGGCTACACCTTC
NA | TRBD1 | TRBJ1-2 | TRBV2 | CATGRDRFLYGYTF | TGTGCCACCGGCCGGGACAGGTTCCTTTATGGCTACACCTTC
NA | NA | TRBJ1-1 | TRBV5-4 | CASSRTGIPEAFF | TGTGCCAGCAGCCGTACAGGGATCCCTGAAGCTTTCTTT
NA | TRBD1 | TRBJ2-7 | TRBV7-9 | CASSPHRGTTYEQYF | TGTGCCAGCAGCCCACACAGGGGAACTACCTACGAGCAGTACTTC
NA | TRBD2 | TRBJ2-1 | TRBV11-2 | CASSSTSGSRNEQFF | TGTGCCAGCAGTTCGACTAGCGGGAGTAGGAATGAGCAGTTCTTC
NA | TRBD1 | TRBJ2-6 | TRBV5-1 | CASSLVGQGVSSGANVLTF | TGCGCCAGCAGCTTGGTGGGACAGGGGGTGAGCTCTGGGGCCAACGTCCTGACTTTC
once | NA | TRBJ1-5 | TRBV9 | CASSAQGNQPQHF | TGTGCCAGCAGCGCCCAGGGTAATCAGCCCCAGCATTTT
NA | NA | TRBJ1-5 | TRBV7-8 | CASSLYERNQPQHF | TGTGCCAGCAGCTTATATGAGAGAAATCAGCCCCAGCATTTT
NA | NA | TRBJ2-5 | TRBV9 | CASSSHREETQYF | TGTGCCAGCAGCTCCCACAGGGAAGAGACCCAGTACTTC
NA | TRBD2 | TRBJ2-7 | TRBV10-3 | CAISEHSGLGREGPYEQYF | TGTGCCATCAGTGAGCACTCGGGGCTTGGGCGGGAGGGCCCCTACGAGCAGTACTTC
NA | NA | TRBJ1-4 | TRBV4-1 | CASSQVAGEGLFF | TGCGCCAGCAGCCAAGTGGCGGGAGAGGGACTGTTTTTT
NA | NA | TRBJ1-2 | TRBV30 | CAFQDSNGYTF | TGTGCCTTTCAGGACAGCAATGGCTACACCTTC
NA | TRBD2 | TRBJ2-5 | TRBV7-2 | CASTEPRTSGSVETQYF | TGTGCCAGCACCGAACCGAGGACTAGCGGGAGTGTAGAGACCCAGTACTTC
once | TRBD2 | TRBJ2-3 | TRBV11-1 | CASQRGRTDTQYF | TGTGCCAGTCAGCGGGGCCGCACAGATACGCAGTATTTT
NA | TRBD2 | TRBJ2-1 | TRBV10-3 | CAISESTSGRVTMDEQFF | TGTGCCATCAGTGAGTCCACTAGCGGGAGGGTAACAATGGATGAGCAGTTCTTC
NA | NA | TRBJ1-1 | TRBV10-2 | CASSRVLNTEAFF | TGCGCCAGCAGCAGGGTTTTGAACACTGAAGCTTTCTTT
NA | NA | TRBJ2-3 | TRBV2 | CASAGALETDTQYF | TGTGCCAGCGCGGGGGCGCTTGAAACAGATACGCAGTATTTT
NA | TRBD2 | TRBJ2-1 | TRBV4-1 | CASSQPQGGLNEQFF | TGCGCCAGCAGCCAACCGCAGGGAGGGTTGAATGAGCAGTTCTTC